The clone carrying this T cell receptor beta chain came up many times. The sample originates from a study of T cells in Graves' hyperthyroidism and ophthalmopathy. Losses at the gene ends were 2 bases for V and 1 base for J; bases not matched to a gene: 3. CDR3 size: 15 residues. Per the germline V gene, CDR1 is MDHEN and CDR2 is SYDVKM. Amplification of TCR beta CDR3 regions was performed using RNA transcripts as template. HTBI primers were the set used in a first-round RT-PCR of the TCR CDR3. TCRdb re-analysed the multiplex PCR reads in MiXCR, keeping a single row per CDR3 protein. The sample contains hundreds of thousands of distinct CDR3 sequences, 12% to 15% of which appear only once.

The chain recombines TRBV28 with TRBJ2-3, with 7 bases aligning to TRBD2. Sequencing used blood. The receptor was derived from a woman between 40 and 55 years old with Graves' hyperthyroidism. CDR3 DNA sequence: TGTGCCAGCAGTTTAGCGGGGGATGGCACAGATACGCAGTATTTT. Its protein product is CASSLAGDGTDTQYF.